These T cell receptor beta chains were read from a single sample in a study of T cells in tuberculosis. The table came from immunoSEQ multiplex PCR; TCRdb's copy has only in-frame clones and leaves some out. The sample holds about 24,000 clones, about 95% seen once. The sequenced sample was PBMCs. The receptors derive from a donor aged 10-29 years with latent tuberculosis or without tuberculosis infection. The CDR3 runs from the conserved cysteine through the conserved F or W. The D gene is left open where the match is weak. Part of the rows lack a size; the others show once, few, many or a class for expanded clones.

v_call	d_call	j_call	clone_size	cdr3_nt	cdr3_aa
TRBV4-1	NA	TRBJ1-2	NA	TGCGCCAGCAGCCAAGAACAGGGATATGGCTACACCTTC	CASSQEQGYGYTF
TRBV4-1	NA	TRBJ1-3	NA	TGCGCCAGCAGCCAAGTCGCCCCGACAGCCATCTCTGGAAACACCATATATTTT	CASSQVAPTAISGNTIYF
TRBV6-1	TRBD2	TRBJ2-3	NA	TGTGCCAGCAGTGAAGTAGCAGCGGGGGGTACAGATACGCAGTATTTT	CASSEVAAGGTDTQYF
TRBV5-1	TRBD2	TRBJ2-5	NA	TGCGCCAGCAACCAAAACGCGGGGGTTCAAGAGACCCAGTACTTC	CASNQNAGVQETQYF
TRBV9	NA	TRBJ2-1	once	TGTGCCAGCAGCCCGTACCCCGACCTAGACCAGTTCTTC	CASSPYPDLDQFF
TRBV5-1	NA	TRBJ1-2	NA	TGCGCCAGCAGCTTGGGTCACAGTGGGGGCTACACCTTC	CASSLGHSGGYTF
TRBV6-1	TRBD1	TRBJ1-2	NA	TGTGCCAGCAGCGCCAGACAGGGGGCGTACTATGGCTACACCTTC	CASSARQGAYYGYTF
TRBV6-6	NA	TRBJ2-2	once	TGTGCCAGCAGTTACAAACAGGTCTACACCGGGGAGCTGTTTTTT	CASSYKQVYTGELFF
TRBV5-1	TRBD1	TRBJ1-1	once	TGCGCCAGCAGCCTGGACGGACAGGGTGGCGAAGCTTTCTTT	CASSLDGQGGEAFF
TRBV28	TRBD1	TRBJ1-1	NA	TGTGCCAGCAGTTTACAGGGGGCACGTAGTGAAGCTTTCTTT	CASSLQGARSEAFF
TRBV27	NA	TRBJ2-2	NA	TGTGCCAGCAGCCCCCCACGGGGCGGGCGGGGAGCTGTTTTT	CASSPPRGGRGAVF
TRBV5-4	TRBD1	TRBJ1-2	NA	TGTGCCAGCAGGCGTCCCGGGACAGGGAAGGGCGGCTACACCTTC	CASRRPGTGKGGYTF
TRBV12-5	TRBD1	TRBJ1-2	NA	TGTGCTAGTGGTGCCTGGGACAGGGGGAACTATGGCTACACCTTC	CASGAWDRGNYGYTF
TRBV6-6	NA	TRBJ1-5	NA	TGTGCCAGCAGTTACCGCGGCGATCAGCCCCAGCATTTT	CASSYRGDQPQHF
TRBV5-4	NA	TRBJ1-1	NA	TGTGCCAGCAGCTTGCTGGGGGCGGGCACTGAAGCTTTCTTT	CASSLLGAGTEAFF
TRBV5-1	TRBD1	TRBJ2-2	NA	TGCGCCAGCAGCTCAACCACAGGGGGAACCGGGGAGCTGTTTTTT	CASSSTTGGTGELFF
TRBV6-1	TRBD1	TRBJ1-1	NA	TGTGCCGGCAGGGGGCGCGGGGCTGAAGCTTTCTTT	CAGRGRGAEAFF
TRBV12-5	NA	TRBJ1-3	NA	TGTGCTAGTGCTCCCCCGGGGTTCTCTGGAAACACCATATATTTT	CASAPPGFSGNTIYF
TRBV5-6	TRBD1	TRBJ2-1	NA	TGTGCCAGCAGCCCCCGGGGGGGGACAGGGGGCAATGAGCAGTTCTTC	CASSPRGGTGGNEQFF
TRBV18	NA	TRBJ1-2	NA	TGTGCCAGCTCACCCTCCGGGACACGGGGAGAGGGCTACACCTTC	CASSPSGTRGEGYTF
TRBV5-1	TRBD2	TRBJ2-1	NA	TGCGCCAGCAGCAAGGGACTAGCGGGGTACAATGAGCAGTTCTTC	CASSKGLAGYNEQFF
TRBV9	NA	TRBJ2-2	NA	TGTGCCAGCAGCGTAGACCAGTCCGGGGAGCTGTTTTTT	CASSVDQSGELFF
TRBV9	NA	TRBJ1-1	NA	TGTGCCAGCAGCGTAGGGGGACAACACACTGAAGCTTTCTTT	CASSVGGQHTEAFF
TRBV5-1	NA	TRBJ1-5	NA	TGCGCCAGCAGCTTCGCGGGAGATAACAATCAGCCCCAGCATTTT	CASSFAGDNNQPQHF
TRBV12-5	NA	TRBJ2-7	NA	TGTGCTAGTGGTTTAGGACAGCCCTACGAGCAGTACTTC	CASGLGQPYEQYF